The T cell receptor beta chain under discussion was sequenced for a study of CD8+ T cells in alopecia areata. Findings and limits, study-wide: Association of baseline CD8+ expansion with response is uncertain owing to one nonresponder.

As the sequencing template, cDNA was produced by extracting RNA and reverse transcribing it. The assay was immunoSEQ multiplex PCR, and TCRdb's table has in-frame clones only and misses some. The data hold about 110,000 clones, with roughly 50% observed a single time. Germline CDR1 SGHTA, CDR2 FQGTGA. The V segment lost 5 bases and the J segment 5 bases; nucleotides outside the gene matches: 3. This CDR3 comprises 13 residues. Treatment here: oral pan-JAK inhibitor, 5-10 mg twice daily. The study team obtained lesional scalp punch biopsies and peripheral blood from alopecia areata patients. Details on this clone: Its cognate antigen is unknown.

The clonotype comes from a human donor with alopecia areata. The sample in question was CD8+ T cells sorted from blood, obtained at week 24, from a patient treated with tofacitinib. V is TRBV7-3 and J is TRBJ2-1; TRBD2 matches at 7 bases. CDR3 DNA: TGTGCCAGCAGCACCGGACTAGACAATGAGCAGTTCTTC. Translation gives CASSTGLDNEQFF.